Reported below is one TCR beta chain. Investigators isolated RNA and reverse transcribed it into cDNA to act as the sequencing template. The protocol was immunoSEQ multiplex PCR, while the TCRdb copy is restricted to in-frame clones and leaves out a portion. The repertoire includes roughly 220,000 clones, just over 65% of them detected once, and roughly 1.2% sits in the top ten. The germline CDR1 and CDR2 sequences are SGHRS and YFSETQ. Trimming removed 0 bases at V and 0 bases at J, with 10 bases between. This CDR3 is 17 amino acids long. The data belong to a study of CD8+ T cells in alopecia areata. Background on the study: Tofacitinib lasted 6 to 18 months, then 6 months off drug.

Stated treatment: oral pan-JAK inhibitor, 5-10 mg twice daily. This chain joins TRBV5-1 and TRBJ1-6, with D possibly being TRBD1 (5 bases). The clonotype was recovered from a human donor with alopecia areata. The specimen was CD4+ T cells sorted from blood, collected at approximately week 42, from a patient treated with tofacitinib. CDR3 in amino acids: CASSLAGGSSYNSPLHF. The CDR3 bases are TGCGCCAGCAGCTTGGCTGGGGGGAGCTCCTATAATTCACCCCTCCACTTT. Combining the CDR3 with reference TRBV5-1 and TRBJ1-6 gives the whole variable domain KAGVTQTPRYLIKTRGQQVTLSCSPISGHRSVSWYQQTPGQGLQFLFEYFSETQRNKGNFPGRFSGRQFSNSRSEMNVSTLELGDSALYLCASSLAGGSSYNSPLHFGNGTRLTVT.